This T cell receptor (beta chain) was recovered during a study of cytomegalovirus exposure and HLA in healthy donors. Regarding the study as a whole: A few of the chains that were CMV-associated were confirmed in vitro to be specific for CMV antigens.

The primer mix had 60 Vbeta and 13 Jbeta primers. Only in-frame clones appear in the TCRdb table, and some are missing; sequencing was by immunoSEQ multiplex PCR. The sample table sets out over 90,000 clones. In the case of this clone: Antigen: not known.

Germline values: CDR1 SGHRS, CDR2 YFSETQ. V lost 3 bases, J lost 5 bases, and 7 bases stayed unmatched. CDR3 length: 15 residues. This sequence originates from a man in his forties or fifties in good health and CMV-seronegative. Sequencing was carried out using PBMCs. The gene calls are TRBV5-1 and TRBJ1-5, with 8 bases identical to TRBD1. The CDR3 region is CASSWGTGGDQPQHF. The CDR3 region has the DNA TGCGCCAGCAGCTGGGGGACAGGAGGGGATCAGCCCCAGCATTTT.